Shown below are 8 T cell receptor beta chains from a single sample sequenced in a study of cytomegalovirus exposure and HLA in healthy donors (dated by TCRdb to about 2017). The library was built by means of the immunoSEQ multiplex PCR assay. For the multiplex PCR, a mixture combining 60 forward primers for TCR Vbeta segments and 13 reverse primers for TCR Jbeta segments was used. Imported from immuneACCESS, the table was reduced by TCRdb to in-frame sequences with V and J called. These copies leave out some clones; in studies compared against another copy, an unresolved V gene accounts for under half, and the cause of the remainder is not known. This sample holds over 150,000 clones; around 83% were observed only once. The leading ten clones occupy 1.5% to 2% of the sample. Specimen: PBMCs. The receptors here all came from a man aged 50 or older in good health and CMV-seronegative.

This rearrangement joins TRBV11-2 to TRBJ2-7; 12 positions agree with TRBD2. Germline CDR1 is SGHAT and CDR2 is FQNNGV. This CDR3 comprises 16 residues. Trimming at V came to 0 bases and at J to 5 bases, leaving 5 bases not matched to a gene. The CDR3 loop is CASSLDGASGRDEQYF. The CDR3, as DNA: TGTGCCAGCAGCTTAGATGGAGCTAGCGGGAGGGACGAGCAGTACTTC.

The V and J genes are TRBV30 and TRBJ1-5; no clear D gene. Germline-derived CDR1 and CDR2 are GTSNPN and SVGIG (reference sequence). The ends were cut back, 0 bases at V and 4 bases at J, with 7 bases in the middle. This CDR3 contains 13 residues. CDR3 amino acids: CAWSVTANQPQHF. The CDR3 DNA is TGTGCCTGGAGTGTAACAGCAAATCAGCCCCAGCATTTT.

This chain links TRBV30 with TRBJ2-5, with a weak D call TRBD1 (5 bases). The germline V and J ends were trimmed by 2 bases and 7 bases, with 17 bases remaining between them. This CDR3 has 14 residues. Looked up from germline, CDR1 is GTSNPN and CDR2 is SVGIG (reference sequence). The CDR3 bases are TGTGCCTGGAGTTCCTCCTCGGGCAGGGCGACCCAGTACTTC. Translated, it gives CAWSSSSGRATQYF.

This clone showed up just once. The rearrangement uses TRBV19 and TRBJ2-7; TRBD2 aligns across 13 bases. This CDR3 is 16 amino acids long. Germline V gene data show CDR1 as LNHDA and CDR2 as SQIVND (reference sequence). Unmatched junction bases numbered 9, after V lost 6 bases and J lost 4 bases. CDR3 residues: CASRNRGLAGRYEQYF. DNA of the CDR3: TGTGCCAGTAGGAACAGGGGACTAGCGGGAAGATACGAGCAGTACTTC.

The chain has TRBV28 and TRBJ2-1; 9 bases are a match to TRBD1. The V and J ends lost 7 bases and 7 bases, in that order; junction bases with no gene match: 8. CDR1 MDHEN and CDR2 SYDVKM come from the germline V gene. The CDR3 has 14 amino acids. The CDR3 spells CASTGTGYYNEQFF. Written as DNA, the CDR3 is TGTGCCAGCACCGGGACAGGGTACTATAATGAGCAGTTCTTC.

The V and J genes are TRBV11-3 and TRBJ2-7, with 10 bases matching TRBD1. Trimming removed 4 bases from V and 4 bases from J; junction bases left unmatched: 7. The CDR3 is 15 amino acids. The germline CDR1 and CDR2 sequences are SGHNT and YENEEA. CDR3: CASSWGTGAGYEQYF. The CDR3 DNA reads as TGTGCCAGCAGCTGGGGGACAGGGGCGGGATACGAGCAGTACTTC.

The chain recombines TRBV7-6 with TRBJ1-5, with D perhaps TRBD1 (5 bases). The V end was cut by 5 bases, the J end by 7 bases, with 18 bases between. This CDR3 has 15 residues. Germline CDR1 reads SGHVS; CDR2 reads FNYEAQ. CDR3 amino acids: CASSPDQGGGQPQHF. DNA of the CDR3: TGTGCCAGCAGCCCCGACCAGGGTGGAGGGCAGCCCCAGCATTTT.

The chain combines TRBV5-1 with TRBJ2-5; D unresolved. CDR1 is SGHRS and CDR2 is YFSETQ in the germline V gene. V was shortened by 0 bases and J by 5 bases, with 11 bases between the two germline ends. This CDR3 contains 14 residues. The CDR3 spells CASSLEGVGETQYF. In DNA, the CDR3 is TGCGCCAGCAGCTTGGAAGGAGTTGGGGAGACCCAGTACTTC.